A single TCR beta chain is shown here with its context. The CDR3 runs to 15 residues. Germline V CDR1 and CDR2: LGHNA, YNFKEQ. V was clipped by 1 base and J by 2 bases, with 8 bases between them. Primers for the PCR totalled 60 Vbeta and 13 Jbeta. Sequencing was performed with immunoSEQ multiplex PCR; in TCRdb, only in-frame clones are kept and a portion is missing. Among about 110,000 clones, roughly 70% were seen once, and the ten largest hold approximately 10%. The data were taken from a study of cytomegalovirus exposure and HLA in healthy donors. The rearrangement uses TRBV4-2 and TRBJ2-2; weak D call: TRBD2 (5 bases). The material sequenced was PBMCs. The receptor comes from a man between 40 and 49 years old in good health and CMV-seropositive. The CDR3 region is CASSQAGINTGELFF. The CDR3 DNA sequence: TGTGCCAGCAGCCAAGCGGGAATTAACACCGGGGAGCTGTTTTTT.